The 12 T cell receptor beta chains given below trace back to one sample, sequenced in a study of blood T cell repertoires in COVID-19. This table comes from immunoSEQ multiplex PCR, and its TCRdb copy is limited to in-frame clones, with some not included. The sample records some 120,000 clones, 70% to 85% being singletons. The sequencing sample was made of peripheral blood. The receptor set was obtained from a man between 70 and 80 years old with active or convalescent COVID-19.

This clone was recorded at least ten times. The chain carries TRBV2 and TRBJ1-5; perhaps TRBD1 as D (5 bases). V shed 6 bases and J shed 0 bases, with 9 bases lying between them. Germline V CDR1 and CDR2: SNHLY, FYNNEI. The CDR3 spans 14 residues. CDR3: CASSYTGSNQPQHF. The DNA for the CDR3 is TGTGCCAGCAGCTATACAGGTAGCAATCAGCCCCAGCATTTT.

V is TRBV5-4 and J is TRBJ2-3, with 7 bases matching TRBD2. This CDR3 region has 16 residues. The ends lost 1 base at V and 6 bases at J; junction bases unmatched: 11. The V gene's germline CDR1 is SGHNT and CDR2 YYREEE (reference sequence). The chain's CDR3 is CASSLHAGVMADTQYF. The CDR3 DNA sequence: TGTGCCAGCAGCTTGCACGCGGGGGTCATGGCGGATACGCAGTATTTT.

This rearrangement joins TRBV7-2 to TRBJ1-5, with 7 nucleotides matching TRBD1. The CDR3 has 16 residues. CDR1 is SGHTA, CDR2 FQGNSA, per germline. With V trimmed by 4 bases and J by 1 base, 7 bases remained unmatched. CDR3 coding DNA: TGTGCCAGCAGCTCCAGGGGGGTGGGGAGCAATCAGCCCCAGCATTTT. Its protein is CASSSRGVGSNQPQHF. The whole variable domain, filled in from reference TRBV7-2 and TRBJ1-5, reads GAGVSQSPSNKVTEKGKDVELRCDPISGHTALYWYRQSLGQGLEFLIYFQGNSAPDKSGLPSDRFSAERTGGSVSTLTIQRTQQEDSAVYLCASSSRGVGSNQPQHFGDGTRLSIL.

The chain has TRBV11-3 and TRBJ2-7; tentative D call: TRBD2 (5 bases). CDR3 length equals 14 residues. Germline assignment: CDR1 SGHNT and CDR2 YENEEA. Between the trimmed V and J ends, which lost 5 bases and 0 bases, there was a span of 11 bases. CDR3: CASSASRYSYEQYF. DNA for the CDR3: TGTGCCAGCAGCGCTAGCAGATACTCCTACGAGCAGTACTTC.

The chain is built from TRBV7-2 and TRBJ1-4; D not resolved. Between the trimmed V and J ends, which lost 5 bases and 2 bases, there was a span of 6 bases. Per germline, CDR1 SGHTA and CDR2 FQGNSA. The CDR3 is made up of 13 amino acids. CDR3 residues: CASSPRTNEKLFF. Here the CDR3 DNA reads TGTGCCAGCAGCCCGCGGACTAATGAAAAACTGTTTTTT.

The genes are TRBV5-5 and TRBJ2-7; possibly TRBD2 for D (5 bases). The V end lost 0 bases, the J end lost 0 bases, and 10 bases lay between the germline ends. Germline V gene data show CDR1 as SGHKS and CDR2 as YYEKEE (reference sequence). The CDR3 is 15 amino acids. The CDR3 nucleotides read TGTGCCAGCAGCTTGGGAGCGGTTAGCTCCTACGAGCAGTACTTC. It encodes CASSLGAVSSYEQYF. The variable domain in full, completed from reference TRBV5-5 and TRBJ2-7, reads DAGVTQSPTHLIKTRGQQVTLRCSPISGHKSVSWYQQVLGQGPQFIFQYYEKEERGRGNFPDRFSARQFPNYSSELNVNALLLGDSALYLCASSLGAVSSYEQYFGPGTRLTVT.

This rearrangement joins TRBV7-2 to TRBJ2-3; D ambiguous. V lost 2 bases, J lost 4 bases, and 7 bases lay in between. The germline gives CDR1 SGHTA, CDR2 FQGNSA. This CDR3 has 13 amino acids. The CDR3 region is CASSLRASDTQYF. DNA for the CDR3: TGTGCCAGCAGCTTACGCGCCTCAGATACGCAGTATTTT.

The CDR3 DNA reads as TGTGCCAGCAGCCCGACATCGAGGGCCAACGTCCTGACTTTC. Amino acids: CASSPTSRANVLTF. The chain recombines TRBV11-1 with TRBJ2-6, with D uncertain. The CDR3 length is 14 residues. The germline V gene has CDR1 SGHAT and CDR2 FQDESV (reference sequence). Deletions cut 5 bases from V and 5 bases from J, with 10 bases between.

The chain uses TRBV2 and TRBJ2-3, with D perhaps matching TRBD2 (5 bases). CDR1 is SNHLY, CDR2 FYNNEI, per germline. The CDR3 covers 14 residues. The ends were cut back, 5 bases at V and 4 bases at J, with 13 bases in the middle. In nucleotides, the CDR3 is TGTGCCAGCAGTCTCCCCGAGGGAGCAGATACGCAGTATTTT. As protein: CASSLPEGADTQYF.

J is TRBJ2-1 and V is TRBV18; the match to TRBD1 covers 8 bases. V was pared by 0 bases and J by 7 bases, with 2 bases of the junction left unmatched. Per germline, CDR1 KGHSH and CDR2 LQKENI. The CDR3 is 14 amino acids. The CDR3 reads CASSPPGTGNEQFF. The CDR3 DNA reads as TGTGCCAGCTCACCACCGGGGACAGGAAATGAGCAGTTCTTC.

CDR3 sequence: CASSPSGAILDEQFF. The CDR3 bases are TGTGCCAGCAGCCCCAGCGGGGCCATTTTGGATGAGCAGTTCTTC. This chain uses TRBV6-5 with TRBJ2-1, with 7 bases matching TRBD2. V was clipped by 6 bases and J by 8 bases; unmatched bases: 13. Germline CDR1 and CDR2: MNHEY and SVGAGI. The CDR3 extends over 15 amino acids.

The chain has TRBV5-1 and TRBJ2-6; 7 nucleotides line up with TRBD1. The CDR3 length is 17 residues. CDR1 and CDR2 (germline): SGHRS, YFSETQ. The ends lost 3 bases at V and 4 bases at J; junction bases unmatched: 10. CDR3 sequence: CASSSTGQFLGANVLTF. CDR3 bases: TGCGCCAGCAGCTCGACAGGGCAATTCCTCGGGGCCAACGTCCTGACTTTC.